The subject of this entry is one T cell receptor beta chain. This specimen belongs to a study of tumor-infiltrating lymphocytes in localized non-small cell lung cancer. Only in-frame clones appear in the TCRdb table, and some are missing; sequencing was by immunoSEQ multiplex PCR. The profile shows fewer than 20,000 clones, roughly 71% of them singletons. V shed 2 bases and J shed 3 bases, with 6 bases lying between them. The CDR3 sequence is 13 residues long. CDR1 SGHNT and CDR2 YYREEE come from the germline V gene (reference sequence). The sequence derives from a human donor with non-small cell lung cancer. The sequenced sample was lung tumor tissue. The chain carries TRBV5-4 and TRBJ1-5; D is ambiguous. CDR3 loop: CASSLRNNQPQHF. The DNA of the CDR3 is TGTGCCAGCAGCTTACGAAACAATCAGCCCCAGCATTTT. Full variable domain (missing parts from reference TRBV5-4 and TRBJ1-5): ETGVTQSPTHLIKTRGQQVTLRCSSQSGHNTVSWYQQALGQGPQFIFQYYREEENGRGNFPPRFSGLQFPNYSSELNVNALELDDSALYLCASSLRNNQPQHFGDGTRLSIL.